This TCR beta chain was profiled in a study of T cell changes during pregnancy in multiple sclerosis. The CDR3 length is 15 residues. Trimming cost V 0 bases and J 12 bases; bases outside gene matches: 8. Germline V gene data show CDR1 as SGHTA and CDR2 as FQGNSA. Libraries were prepared by immunoSEQ multiplex PCR; TCRdb keeps only in-frame clonotypes and omits some of them. The repertoire has approximately 97,000 clones, roughly nine tenths of them found once; the top ten carry just over 0.75%. This clonotype was obtained from a female donor in good health, enrolled as a control in a pregnancy study. This chain joins TRBV7-2 and TRBJ2-1; the match to TRBD2 covers 10 bases. The specimen was peripheral blood, collected in the second trimester of pregnancy. CDR3 in amino acids: CASSLAPPSGRMQFF. The CDR3 DNA reads TGTGCCAGCAGCTTAGCCCCCCCTAGCGGGAGAATGCAGTTCTTC.